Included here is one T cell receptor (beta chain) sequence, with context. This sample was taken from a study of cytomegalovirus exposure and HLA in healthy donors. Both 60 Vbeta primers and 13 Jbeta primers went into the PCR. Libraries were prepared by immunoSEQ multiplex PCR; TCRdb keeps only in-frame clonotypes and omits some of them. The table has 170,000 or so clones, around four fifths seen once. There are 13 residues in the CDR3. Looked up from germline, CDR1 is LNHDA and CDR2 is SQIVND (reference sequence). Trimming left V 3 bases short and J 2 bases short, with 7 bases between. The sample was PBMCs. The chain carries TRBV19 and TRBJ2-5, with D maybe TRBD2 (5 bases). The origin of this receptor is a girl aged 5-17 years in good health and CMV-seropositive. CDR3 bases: TGTGCCAGTAGTATCGGAGGTCAAGAGACCCAGTACTTC. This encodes CASSIGGQETQYF.